The 10 T cell receptor beta chains in this list originate from one sample, sequenced in a study of blood T cells in healthy people across ages (dated by TCRdb to the mid-2010s). Library creation used 5' RACE. Sequencing was carried out with an Illumina HiSeq 2500. A second PCR of about 7 to 12 cycles was performed with a sample-barcoded 5' primer and a J-beta primer mix. TCRdb reprocessed the public reads (quality trimming at Q25 with fastp, clone calling with MiXCR) and kept in-frame beta chains. Records with the same CDR3 protein are collapsed into one entry carrying the most frequent genes and DNA. The sample has 900,000 to 950,000 distinct CDR3 sequences on record, about 28% of them singletons. Together, the top ten hold roughly 10% of the sample. These data are also associated with another study on T cells of mothers and their children.

Sequenced sample: blood. All receptors derive from a woman in her forties in good health.

This clonotype has a count of ten or more. V usage is TRBV11-2 and J usage is TRBJ2-7; 7 nucleotides agree with TRBD1. The germline V gene encodes CDR1 SGHAT and CDR2 FQNNGV. V shed 0 bases and J 4 bases; nucleotides not matched to a gene: 9. This CDR3 spans 16 amino acids. In DNA form, the CDR3 reads TGTGCCAGCAGCTTAGAACAGGGGATGGGGCTTTACGAGCAGTACTTC. Translation gives CASSLEQGMGLYEQYF.

This clonotype was seen many times. The chain carries TRBV6-5 and TRBJ2-7, with TRBD1 identical over 7 bases. Trimming took 6 bases from V and 5 from J; bases not matched to a gene: 7. The germline V gene encodes CDR1 MNHEY and CDR2 SVGAGI. The CDR3 is 13 amino acids. The CDR3 nucleotides are TGTGCCAGCAGCGGGACAGACAGGCACGAGCAGTACTTC. It encodes CASSGTDRHEQYF.

This clonotype has a handful of counts. This chain links TRBV28 with TRBJ2-5, with D unclear. This CDR3 region has 16 residues. The germline V gene encodes CDR1 MDHEN and CDR2 SYDVKM. V shed 3 bases and J shed 1 base, with 15 bases lying between them. The CDR3 loop reads CASSFGVFSPQETQYF. CDR3 coding DNA: TGTGCCAGCAGTTTCGGCGTGTTCAGCCCCCAAGAGACCCAGTACTTC.

The chain couples TRBV2 to TRBJ2-2, with D uncertain. The germline CDR1 and CDR2 sequences are SNHLY and FYNNEI. Between the trimmed V and J ends, which lost 2 bases and 4 bases, there was a span of 8 bases. The CDR3 is 14 residues long. CDR3 in amino acids: CASSESRSTGELFF. The DNA for the CDR3 is TGTGCCAGCAGTGAAAGCAGGAGCACCGGGGAGCTGTTTTTT.

This clonotype showed up just a few times. The chain combines TRBV24-1 with TRBJ1-1, with 7 bases fitting TRBD1. The CDR3 runs 12 residues. CDR1 and CDR2 from the germline V gene are KGHDR and SFDVKD. V shed 3 bases and J 7 bases; nucleotides not matched to a gene: 1. CDR3 bases: TGTGCCACCAGTGATCGGGACAGTGAAGCTTTCTTT. Translating gives CATSDRDSEAFF.

The chain combines TRBV7-3 with TRBJ2-3; 8 bases line up with TRBD2. The J segment lost 6 bases and the V segment lost 2 bases, leaving 7 bases of the junction unmatched. The CDR3 spans 15 residues. CDR1 is SGHTA, CDR2 FQGTGA, per germline. DNA of the CDR3: TGTGCCAGCAGCTTAGAACTAGCGGATACGGATACGCAGTATTTT. It encodes CASSLELADTDTQYF.

The chain links TRBV5-1 to TRBJ1-2, with 7 bases that match TRBD1. This CDR3 is built from 15 residues. The germline gives CDR1 SGHRS, CDR2 YFSETQ. V dropped 4 bases and J dropped 3; count of bases not matched to a gene: 9. For the CDR3, the DNA is TGCGCCAGCAGCGTAGAGGGACAGAAACACTATGGCTACACCTTC. This codes for CASSVEGQKHYGYTF.

This clonotype was seen only a few times. A much larger clone is a single base away; this may be a read error. This chain links TRBV12-3 or TRBV12-4 with TRBJ2-5; the D gene is possibly TRBD1 (6 bases). V lost 4 bases and J 0 bases, leaving 6 bases between the germline ends. The CDR3 length is 13 residues. CDR3 coding DNA: TGTGCCAGCAGTTGGACAGACCAAGAGACCCAGTACTTC. This encodes CASSWTDQETQYF.

Concerning this clonotype itself: A much larger clone lies one base from this, so it may be a read error. This chain joins TRBV6-2 or TRBV6-3 and TRBJ2-7; D is undetermined. Looked up from germline, CDR1 is MNHEY and CDR2 is SVGEGT. The CDR3 contains 13 residues. CDR3 in DNA: TGTGCCAGCAATTACTCGATGGCCAGGTCGGAGTACTTC. This translates into CASNYSMARSEYF.

The chain couples TRBV7-6 to TRBJ1-6, with D possibly matching TRBD1 (5 bases). Germline assignment: CDR1 SGHVS and CDR2 FNYEAQ. The CDR3 has 17 residues. Trimming stripped 1 base from V and 0 bases from J, with 10 bases between. The CDR3 DNA sequence: TGTGCCAGCAGCTTAGAGGGGTCAAGCTCCTATAATTCACCCCTCCACTTT. Translated: CASSLEGSSSYNSPLHF.